This T cell receptor beta chain was captured in a study of memory CD4+ T cells and cytomegalovirus serostatus. Study-level points and caveats: The CMV-associated TCR signature appears largely within the CD4+ memory repertoire. Each of 65 to 75 CMV-associated TCRbeta sequences occurred in one to five individuals.

The assay was immunoSEQ multiplex PCR, and TCRdb's table has in-frame clones only and misses some. The table has approximately 40,000 clones, approximately 80% seen once; the top ten hold about 6%. The sort gate was single viable CD3+CD4+CD8-CD45RO+ cells for memory CD4+ T cells. A remark on this clone: Its antigen is still unknown.

V was clipped by 0 bases and J by 2 bases, with 7 bases between them. The CDR3 consists of 14 residues. Germline V lookup: CDR1 GTSNPN, CDR2 SVGIG (reference sequence). This chain connects TRBV30 to TRBJ1-4, with D possibly TRBD1 on 5 matching bases. The TCR originated in an adult in good health and CMV-seronegative. Sequencing was carried out using memory CD4+ T cells from blood. CDR3: CAWSVGGTNEKLFF. CDR3 sequence (DNA): TGTGCCTGGAGTGTCGGGGGGACTAATGAAAAACTGTTTTTT. Looking up the rest from reference TRBV30 and TRBJ1-4 gives the full variable domain: SQTIHQWPATLVQPVGSPLSLECTVEGTSNPNLYWYRQAAGRGLQLLFYSVGIGQISSEVPQNLSASRPQDRQFILSSKKLLLSDSGFYLCAWSVGGTNEKLFFGSGTQLSVL.